The source of this T cell receptor beta chain is a study of cytomegalovirus exposure and HLA in healthy donors (TCRdb year 2017). With regard to the full study: The roughly 670 repertoires of the first cohort and the 120 validation repertoires were produced on the same platform, according to a later analysis. The study was designed to test whether signatures of past pathogen exposure could be identified by cataloging public T cell receptors. A separate validation cohort of over 95 different subjects was used in addition to the approximately 610-subject first cohort. To predict cytomegalovirus infection status, the study combined high-throughput TCR immunosequencing, statistical association of individual TCRs with disease status, and machine learning. Points the paper makes about the study in general: Subsequent analysis determined that TCRs grouped into clusters in the first cohort also showed a tendency toward co-occurrence across the roughly 110 validation repertoires, and 94% of cluster scores exceeded 0. While some public TCRs were present in many individuals, most TCR sequences turned up only very rarely across donors. The study gave a list of about 150 TCR beta chains associated with cytomegalovirus. A later analysis had no HLA typing for the validation cohort, so co-occurrence there was scored across all 130 or so repertoires. In vitro tests confirmed that a few of the cytomegalovirus-associated TCR beta chains recognize cytomegalovirus antigens. Cytomegalovirus status was reported to be diagnosed by the classifier with high specificity and sensitivity in both the original and validation cohorts. The authors suggested that the approach could potentially be generalized to other disease states and immunological phenotypes.

The library came from the immunoSEQ multiplex PCR assay. The paper's processing steps were these. To diagnose cytomegalovirus status from the catalog of TCR beta chain sequences, a statistical classification framework was built. As stored in TCRdb, this immuneACCESS dataset retains in-frame rearrangements with V and J assigned. A fraction of the clones does not appear; measured against another copy, unresolved V genes explain less than half of the discrepancy, and the remainder lacks a known reason. V and J calls and clone size come straight from that table; D and trimming were deduced from the DNA. The sample profile shows about 120,000 clones; roughly 87% of them were found once. Approximately 1.9% of the sample lies in the top ten. The donors belonged to the validation cohort of over a hundred subjects, which was separate from the roughly 700-subject first cohort. To note about this clone: The target of this receptor is not known. No qualities accompany the bases; no much larger clone lies one base away.

V loses 6 bases, J loses 1 base, and the germline ends lie 21 bases apart. CDR1 and CDR2, per the germline V gene, are SQVTM and ANQGSEA. Inclusive of the bounding cysteine and phenylalanine, the CDR3 is 17 residues long. Here the CDR3 DNA is all that survives: 51 bases in frame from base 1. The receptor comes from a young woman in good health and CMV-seronegative. This sequence uses TRBV29-1 and TRBJ2-2, with no confidently assigned D gene. The sequencing input was PBMCs. DNA sequence: TGCAGCGTACCCTCAAGTAGTCCGGGTATGAACACCGGGGAGCTGTTTTTT. This codes for CSVPSSSPGMNTGELFF.